This passage covers 28 T cell receptor beta chains from one sample sequenced in a study of early T cells in non-severe SARS-CoV-2 infection. Each CDR3 protein gets one entry after TCRdb re-called the 5' RACE reads with MiXCR. The table records approximately 22,000 distinct CDR3 sequences, around 5% of them present only once. Sequencing used whole blood, obtained at baseline. The receptors were gathered from an adult who was a healthcare worker with PCR-confirmed SARS-CoV-2 infection or an uninfected control (not recorded which).

The chain recombines TRBV9 with TRBJ2-5; D possibly uses TRBD1 or TRBD2 (5 bases each). The V gene lost 4 bases and the J gene lost 5 bases, with 18 bases spanning the gap. The CDR3 is 15 residues long. CDR1 is SGDLS, CDR2 YYNGEE, per germline. The CDR3 bases are TGTGCCAGCAGCCCGAGGGCCAGGGCTGGGGAGACCCAGTACTTC. It yields the protein CASSPRARAGETQYF.

This clonotype came up a few times. The chain joins TRBV10-2 to TRBJ2-2; D may be TRBD1 or TRBD2 (5 bases each). This CDR3 is built from 15 residues. Looked up from germline, CDR1 is WSHSY and CDR2 is SAAADI. V was cut by 11 bases and J by 0 bases, with 16 bases left in between. This CDR3 is CASRDWGTNTGELFF. In DNA, the CDR3 is TGCGCCTCGAGGGATTGGGGCACGAACACCGGGGAGCTGTTTTTT.

In its sample, this clonotype was seen a few times. V gene TRBV29-1 combines with J gene TRBJ1-2, with D tentatively TRBD1 (6 bases). The CDR3 consists of 13 residues. CDR1 and CDR2 (germline): SQVTM, ANQGSEA. V lost 4 bases to trimming and J lost 4 bases, with 13 bases between them. The CDR3 reads CSVGGHGSYGYTF. The CDR3 DNA sequence: TGCAGCGTTGGGGGACACGGGAGCTATGGCTACACCTTC.

As concerns this clonotype: A much larger clonotype is one base distant, so this may be a read error. This chain joins TRBV7-2 and TRBJ2-7, with a tentative D call TRBD1 (5 bases). The germline V and J ends were trimmed by 8 bases and 9 bases, with 17 bases remaining between them. The germline V gene has CDR1 SGHTA and CDR2 FQGNSA. The CDR3 has 12 amino acids. CDR3: CASAGPGGGQYF. The CDR3 DNA is TGTGCCAGCGCAGGGCCCGGTGGCGGGCAGTACTTC.

At least ten counts were recorded for this clonotype. The V call is TRBV19, the J call TRBJ2-5, with D uncertain. V was clipped by 6 bases and J by 3 bases, with 8 bases between them. The CDR3 length is 12 residues. Germline CDR1 LNHDA, CDR2 SQIVND (reference sequence). CDR3 in amino acids: CASSGPEETQYF. The DNA for the CDR3 is TGTGCCAGTAGCGGGCCAGAAGAGACCCAGTACTTC.

This clonotype was observed a few times. The chain uses TRBV30 and TRBJ1-6; D remains unclear. The CDR3 runs 17 residues. V was cut by 3 bases and J by 6 bases, with 21 bases left in between. Germline values: CDR1 GTSNPN, CDR2 SVGIG (reference sequence). DNA for the CDR3: TGTGCCTGGAGGGGCCAAGTAGGTGGGCAGTTTAATTCACCCCTCCACTTT. It codes for CAWRGQVGGQFNSPLHF.

The chain joins TRBV3-1 to TRBJ2-7; maybe TRBD1 (5 bases). The V and J ends lost 2 bases and 2 bases respectively, with 13 bases between them. CDR1 and CDR2 (germline): LGHDT, YNNKEL (reference sequence). The CDR3 has 15 amino acids. The CDR3 protein is CASSQWGRYPYEQYF. CDR3 in DNA: TGTGCCAGCAGCCAATGGGGCCGATATCCCTACGAGCAGTACTTC.

This clonotype was seen a handful of times. V and J are TRBV4-3 and TRBJ1-2; tentative D call: TRBD1 (5 bases). Germline CDR1 and CDR2: LGHNA and YSLEER. With 0 bases removed from V and 7 bases from J, the gap between germline ends came to 12 bases. The CDR3 runs 14 residues. CDR3 sequence (DNA): TGCGCCAGCAGCCAAGATTCGGGGCGCACTGGCTACACCTTC. It yields the protein CASSQDSGRTGYTF.

This clonotype was counted many times. The CDR3 loop is CASTGQDYNEQFF. As DNA, the CDR3 is TGTGCCAGCACAGGGCAAGACTACAATGAGCAGTTCTTC. This rearrangement joins TRBV12-3 or TRBV12-4 to TRBJ2-1, with TRBD1 as a possible D gene (5 bases). This CDR3 region has 13 residues. V was shortened by 7 bases and J by 3 bases, with 10 bases between the two germline ends.

This clonotype was found a few times. This sequence joins TRBV10-1 and TRBJ2-7; tentatively, D is TRBD1 (5 bases). This CDR3 comprises 15 residues. V shed 4 bases and J shed 7 bases, with 20 bases lying between them. CDR1 WNHNN and CDR2 SYGVQD come from the germline V gene (reference sequence). As DNA, the CDR3 is TGCGCCAGCAGTGCGTTCGGCAGGGTCCCAGGGGAGCAGTACTTC. Protein: CASSAFGRVPGEQYF.

This clonotype has a handful of counts. V and J are TRBV20-1 and TRBJ2-3; D gene ambiguous. The ends were cut back, 5 bases at V and 4 bases at J, with 7 bases in the middle. This CDR3 has 11 residues. Germline V lookup: CDR1 DFQATT, CDR2 SNEGSKA (reference sequence). The CDR3 DNA reads TGCAGTGCTCCTAGGGCAGATACGCAGTATTTT. Protein product: CSAPRADTQYF.

The V and J genes are TRBV6-5 and TRBJ2-3; 10 bases map to TRBD2. Germline V CDR1 and CDR2: MNHEY, SVGAGI. The CDR3 length is 16 residues. V lost 2 bases, J lost 7 bases, and 9 bases stayed unmatched. The CDR3 protein is CASSYHSGGRLNTQYF. CDR3 nucleotide sequence: TGTGCCAGCAGTTACCATAGCGGGGGGAGGTTAAATACGCAGTATTTT.

The chain recombines TRBV5-1 with TRBJ1-2; D not certain. Trimming removed 0 bases from V and 4 bases from J, with 10 bases in between. This CDR3 contains 14 residues. Germline V gives CDR1 SGHRS, CDR2 YFSETQ. Written as DNA, the CDR3 is TGCGCCAGCAGCTTGGAGCCGGGAGGCTATGGCTACACCTTC. Amino acids: CASSLEPGGYGYTF.

This clonotype was counted ten times or more. The junction and the germline gene differ at one end; a read error may be behind it. The chain combines TRBV7-7 with TRBJ1-6; a possible D gene is TRBD1 (6 bases). This CDR3 comprises 13 residues. Per the germline V gene, CDR1 is SSHAT and CDR2 is FNYEAQ (reference sequence). The CDR3 protein is CASSPNRDSPLHF. CDR3 nucleotide sequence: TGTGCTAGCAGCCCCAACAGGGACTCACCCCTCCACTTT.

This clonotype qualifies as medium-sized. The chain couples TRBV21-1 to TRBJ2-5; TRBD1, the table's D call, was not compared with the DNA. TRBV21-1 constitutes a pseudogene. The CDR3 is 20 residues long. The CDR3 DNA sequence: TGTGCCAGCAGCAAAAAGGAAAGGACAGGGAAGGGACTACCCAAAGAGACCCAGTACTTC. Translating gives CASSKKERTGKGLPKETQYF.

By frequency in the sample, this clonotype is medium-sized. The CDR3 sequence: CASSLDHLSTDTQYF. In DNA, the CDR3 is TGTGCCAGCAGCTTAGACCACCTTAGCACAGATACGCAGTATTTT. The J gene is TRBJ2-3, the V gene TRBV7-8; no clear D. CDR3 length equals 15 residues. Trimming took 1 base from V and 0 from J, leaving 8 bases between them. CDR1 is SGHVS, CDR2 FQNEAQ, per germline.

This clonotype was counted only a few times. The rearrangement uses TRBV29-1 and TRBJ2-3, with D uncertain. CDR1 and CDR2 from the germline V gene are SQVTM and ANQGSEA. This CDR3 has 14 amino acids. V lost 8 bases and J 0 bases, leaving 15 bases between the germline ends. The DNA of the CDR3 is TGCAGCAGCAAGGACGGATTGAGCACAGATACGCAGTATTTT. The encoded protein is CSSKDGLSTDTQYF.

This clonotype was found a few times. The rearrangement uses TRBV12-2 and TRBJ2-7; TRBD1, the D gene given by the table, was not confirmed from the DNA. TRBV12-2 corresponds to a pseudogene. This CDR3 region has 14 residues. The CDR3 region is CASRYRVCVNEQYF. The CDR3 nucleotides read TGTGCAAGTCGTTACAGGGTTTGTGTTAACGAGCAGTACTTC.

This clonotype occurred many times. The genes are TRBV20-1 and TRBJ2-5, with a tentative D call TRBD1 (5 bases). The CDR3 totals 13 residues. Trimming left V 2 bases short and J 1 base short, with 8 bases between. The V gene's germline CDR1 is DFQATT and CDR2 SNEGSKA (reference sequence). DNA of the CDR3: TGCAGTGCTAGACACAGGACCCAAGAGACCCAGTACTTC. Its protein product is CSARHRTQETQYF.

This chain links TRBV7-2 with TRBJ1-2; D uncertain. Germline V gene data show CDR1 as SGHTA and CDR2 as FQGNSA. The CDR3 covers 16 residues. The V end was cut by 0 bases, the J end by 2 bases, with 13 bases between. DNA for the CDR3: TGTGCCAGCAGCTTAGCCGCCAATACAGAAAACTATGGCTACACCTTC. It translates to CASSLAANTENYGYTF. Variable domain in full (rest from reference TRBV7-2 and TRBJ1-2): GAGVSQSPSNKVTEKGKDVELRCDPISGHTALYWYRQSLGQGLEFLIYFQGNSAPDKSGLPSDRFSAERTGGSVSTLTIQRTQQEDSAVYLCASSLAANTENYGYTFGSGTRLTVV.

This clonotype was counted at least ten times. This chain joins TRBV12-3 or TRBV12-4 and TRBJ2-3; TRBD2 matches at 10 bases. J gave up 5 bases and V 7 bases, and 12 bases lay outside the gene matches. This CDR3 spans 16 amino acids. The chain's CDR3 is CASTPGTSVSVDTQYF. The CDR3 nucleotides read TGTGCCAGCACCCCCGGGACTAGCGTTAGTGTAGATACGCAGTATTTT.

This clonotype was seen many times. V is TRBV7-3 and J is TRBJ2-1, with 7 bases matching TRBD2. The V and J ends lost 1 base and 7 bases, in that order; junction bases with no gene match: 7. The V gene's germline CDR1 is SGHTA and CDR2 FQGTGA. This CDR3 has 15 residues. This chain's CDR3 is CASSLNLFGGNEQFF. As DNA, the CDR3 is TGTGCCAGCAGCTTAAACTTATTCGGGGGGAATGAGCAGTTCTTC. Supplemented by reference TRBV7-3 and TRBJ2-1, the full variable domain reads GAGVSQTPSNKVTEKGKYVELRCDPISGHTALYWYRQSLGQGPEFLIYFQGTGAADDSGLPNDRFFAVRPEGSVSTLKIQRTERGDSAVYLCASSLNLFGGNEQFFGPGTRLTVL.

The chain is built from TRBV7-2 and TRBJ2-1, with 9 bases lining up with TRBD2. CDR1 and CDR2 (germline): SGHTA, FQGNSA. The V gene end was trimmed by 4 bases and the J gene end by 2 bases; junction bases not matched to a gene: 3. The CDR3 is 15 amino acids. In DNA, the CDR3 is TGTGCCAGCAGCTCTAGCGGGGCTACCTACAATGAGCAGTTCTTC. Protein product: CASSSSGATYNEQFF. Variable domain in full (rest from reference TRBV7-2 and TRBJ2-1): GAGVSQSPSNKVTEKGKDVELRCDPISGHTALYWYRQSLGQGLEFLIYFQGNSAPDKSGLPSDRFSAERTGGSVSTLTIQRTQQEDSAVYLCASSSSGATYNEQFFGPGTRLTVL.

In this sample, this clonotype turned up many times. This chain's CDR3 is CASSYGTTNNQPQHF. CDR3 sequence (DNA): TGTGCCAGCAGTTACGGGACTACAAACAATCAGCCCCAGCATTTT. J is TRBJ1-5 and V is TRBV6-2 or TRBV6-3, with D possibly TRBD1 on 5 matching bases. V dropped 2 bases and J dropped 3 bases, with 11 bases sitting between them. Germline V lookup: CDR1 MNHEY, CDR2 SVGEGT. This CDR3 has 15 residues.

The V call is TRBV3-1, the J call TRBJ2-4; a weak D match, TRBD1 (5 bases). The CDR3 runs to 16 residues. In germline, CDR1 is LGHDT, CDR2 YNNKEL (reference sequence). Between the trimmed V and J ends, which lost 0 bases and 1 base, there was a span of 10 bases. CDR3 nucleotide sequence: TGTGCCAGCAGCCAAGAGGCAGGGTTTGCCAAAAACATTCAGTACTTC. This gives the protein CASSQEAGFAKNIQYF.

This clonotype was observed at least ten times. CDR3 amino acids: CASTEMGEAFF. The CDR3, as DNA: TGTGCCAGCACCGAAATGGGCGAAGCTTTCTTT. The chain employs TRBV6-1 and TRBJ1-1; D remains ambiguous. V lost 7 bases to trimming and J lost 8 bases, with 11 bases between them. The germline V gene encodes CDR1 MNHNS and CDR2 SASEGT. This CDR3 is built from 11 residues.

The V and J genes are TRBV18 and TRBJ1-6, with D maybe TRBD1 (5 bases). Per germline, CDR1 KGHSH and CDR2 LQKENI. The CDR3 extends over 15 amino acids. V shed 3 bases and J shed 9 bases, with 15 bases lying between them. CDR3 amino acids: CASSPAPVQGSPLHF. The CDR3, as DNA: TGTGCCAGCTCACCCGCTCCGGTTCAGGGTTCACCCCTCCACTTT.

This clonotype was counted a few times. The chain combines TRBV29-1 with TRBJ2-5; D is undetermined. Germline CDR1 SQVTM, CDR2 ANQGSEA. This CDR3 comprises 13 residues. V was cut by 4 bases and J by 5 bases, with 14 bases left in between. The CDR3 region has the DNA TGCAGCGTTGGGACGGTTCTGGGGGAGACCCAGTACTTC. It encodes CSVGTVLGETQYF.